This T cell receptor (beta chain) comes out of a study of monozygotic twins with inflammatory bowel disease. The TCR libraries each used total RNA (approximately 3,300 ng per library). TCRdb reprocessed the 5' RACE reads, keeping one entry per CDR3 protein, no DNA. In all, the sample yields around 220,000 distinct CDR3 sequences. Germline CDR1 SEHNR, CDR2 FQNEAQ (reference sequence). This CDR3 has 15 amino acids. Details on this clonotype: Its antigen is not identified.

Points from the study as a whole: The authors found no support for a single strong IBD-associated signal or clonotype. Repertoire likeness was no different across concordant and discordant twins, perhaps owing to restricted power.

The chain uses TRBV7-9 and TRBJ2-3. The sequenced material came from blood. The sequence was collected from a human donor with ulcerative colitis or Crohn's disease, or a healthy co-twin of an affected twin (not recorded which). CDR3 sequence reads: CASSLGALGTYTQYF.